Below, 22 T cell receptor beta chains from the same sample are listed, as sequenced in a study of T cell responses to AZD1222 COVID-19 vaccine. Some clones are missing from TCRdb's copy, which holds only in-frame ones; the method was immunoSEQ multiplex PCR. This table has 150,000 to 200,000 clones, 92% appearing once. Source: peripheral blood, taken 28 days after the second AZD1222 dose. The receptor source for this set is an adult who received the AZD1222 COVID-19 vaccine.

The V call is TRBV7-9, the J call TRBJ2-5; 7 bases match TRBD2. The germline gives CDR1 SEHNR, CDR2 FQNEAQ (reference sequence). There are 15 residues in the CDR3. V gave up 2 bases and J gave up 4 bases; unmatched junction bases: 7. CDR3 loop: CASSLPSGFGETQYF. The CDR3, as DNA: TGTGCCAGCAGCTTACCTAGCGGTTTTGGAGAGACCCAGTACTTC.

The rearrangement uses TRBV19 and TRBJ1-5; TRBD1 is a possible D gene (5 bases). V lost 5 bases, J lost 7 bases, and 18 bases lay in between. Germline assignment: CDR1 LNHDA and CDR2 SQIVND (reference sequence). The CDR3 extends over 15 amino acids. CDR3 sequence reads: CASSSPGPGYQPQHF. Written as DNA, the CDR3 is TGTGCCAGTAGTTCACCGGGACCGGGCTACCAGCCCCAGCATTTT.

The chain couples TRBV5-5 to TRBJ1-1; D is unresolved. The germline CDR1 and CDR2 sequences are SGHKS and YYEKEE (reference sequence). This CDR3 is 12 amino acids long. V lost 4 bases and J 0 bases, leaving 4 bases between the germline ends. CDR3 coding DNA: TGTGCCAGCAGCCGTTTGAACACTGAAGCTTTCTTT. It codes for CASSRLNTEAFF.

The CDR3 loop reads CASSQNQGYGYTF. The CDR3, as DNA: TGTGCCAGCAGCCAAAACCAGGGTTATGGCTACACCTTC. This chain connects TRBV3-1 (or the pseudogene TRBV3-2) to TRBJ1-2; a possible D gene is TRBD1 (5 bases). CDR1 and CDR2 from the germline V gene are LGHDT and YNNKEL (reference sequence). The CDR3 length is 13 residues. V was trimmed by 2 bases and J by 5 bases, leaving 9 bases between them.

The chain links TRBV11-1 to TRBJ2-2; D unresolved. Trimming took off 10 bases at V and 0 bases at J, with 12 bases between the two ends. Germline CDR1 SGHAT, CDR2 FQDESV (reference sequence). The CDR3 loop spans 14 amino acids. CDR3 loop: CANERDPNTGELFF. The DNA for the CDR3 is TGTGCCAACGAGAGAGATCCGAACACCGGGGAGCTGTTTTTT.

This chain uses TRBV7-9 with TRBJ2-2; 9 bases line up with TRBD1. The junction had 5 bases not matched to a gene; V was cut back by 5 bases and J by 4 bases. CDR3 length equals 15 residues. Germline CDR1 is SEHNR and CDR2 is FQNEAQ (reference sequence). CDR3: CASSLGTGTTGELFF. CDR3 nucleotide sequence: TGTGCCAGCAGCCTAGGGACAGGGACCACCGGGGAGCTGTTTTTT.

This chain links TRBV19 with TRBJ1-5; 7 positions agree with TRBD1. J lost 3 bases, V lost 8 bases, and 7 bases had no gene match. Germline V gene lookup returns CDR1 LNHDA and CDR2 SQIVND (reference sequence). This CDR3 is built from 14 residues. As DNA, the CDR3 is TGTGCCAGTTCGGACAGGTGGAACAATCAGCCCCAGCATTTT. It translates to CASSDRWNNQPQHF.

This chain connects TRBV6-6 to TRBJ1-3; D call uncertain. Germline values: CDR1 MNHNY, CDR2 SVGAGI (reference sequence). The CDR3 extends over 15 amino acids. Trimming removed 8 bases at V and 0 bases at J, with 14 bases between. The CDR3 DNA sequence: TGTGCCAGCGGCGAACGACGGAACTCTGGAAACACCATATATTTT. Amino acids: CASGERRNSGNTIYF.

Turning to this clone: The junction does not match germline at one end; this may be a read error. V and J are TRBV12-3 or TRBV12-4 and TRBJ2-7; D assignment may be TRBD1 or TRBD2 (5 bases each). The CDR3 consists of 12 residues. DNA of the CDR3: TGTGCCAGCAGTTTAGCCAGGGAGAAACCCAGCTTC. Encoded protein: CASSLAREKPSF.

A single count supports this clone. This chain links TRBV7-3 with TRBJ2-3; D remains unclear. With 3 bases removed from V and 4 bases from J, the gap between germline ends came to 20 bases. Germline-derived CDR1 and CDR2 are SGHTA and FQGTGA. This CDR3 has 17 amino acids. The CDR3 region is CASSFSLSRGSADTQYF. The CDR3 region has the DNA TGTGCCAGCAGCTTTTCCCTCTCACGAGGTTCGGCAGATACGCAGTATTTT. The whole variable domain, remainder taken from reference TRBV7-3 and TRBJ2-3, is GAGVSQTPSNKVTEKGKYVELRCDPISGHTALYWYRQSLGQGPEFLIYFQGTGAADDSGLPNDRFFAVRPEGSVSTLKIQRTERGDSAVYLCASSFSLSRGSADTQYFGPGTRLTVL.

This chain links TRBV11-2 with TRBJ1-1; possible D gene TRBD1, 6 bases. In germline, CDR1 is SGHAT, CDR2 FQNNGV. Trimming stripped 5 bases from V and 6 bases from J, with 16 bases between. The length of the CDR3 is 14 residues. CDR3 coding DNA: TGTGCCAGCAGCCCCGCAGGGGCAGGGGCTGAAGCTTTCTTT. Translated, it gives CASSPAGAGAEAFF.

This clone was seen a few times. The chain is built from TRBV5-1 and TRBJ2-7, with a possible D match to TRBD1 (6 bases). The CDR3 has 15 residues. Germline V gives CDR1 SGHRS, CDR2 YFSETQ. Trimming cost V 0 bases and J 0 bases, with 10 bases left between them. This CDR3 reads CASSLDPDSSYEQYF. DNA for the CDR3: TGCGCCAGCAGCTTGGACCCGGACAGCTCCTACGAGCAGTACTTC.

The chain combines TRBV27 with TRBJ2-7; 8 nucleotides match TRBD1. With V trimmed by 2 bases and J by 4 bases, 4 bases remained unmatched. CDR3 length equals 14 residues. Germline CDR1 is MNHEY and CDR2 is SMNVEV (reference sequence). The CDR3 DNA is TGTGCCAGCAGTTTAGTGGGACAGGTTTACGAGCAGTACTTC. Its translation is CASSLVGQVYEQYF.

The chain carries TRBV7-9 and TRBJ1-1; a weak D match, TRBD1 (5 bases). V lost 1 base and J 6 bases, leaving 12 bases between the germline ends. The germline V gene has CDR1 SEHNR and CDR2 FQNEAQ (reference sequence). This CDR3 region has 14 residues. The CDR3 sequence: CASSLGRGEAEAFF. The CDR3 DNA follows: TGTGCCAGCAGCTTAGGAAGGGGAGAGGCTGAAGCTTTCTTT.

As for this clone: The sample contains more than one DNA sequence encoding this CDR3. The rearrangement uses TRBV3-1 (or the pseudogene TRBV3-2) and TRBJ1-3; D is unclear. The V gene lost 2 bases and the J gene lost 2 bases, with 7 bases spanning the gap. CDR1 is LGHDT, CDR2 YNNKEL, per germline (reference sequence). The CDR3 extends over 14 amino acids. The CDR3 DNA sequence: TGTGCCAGCAGCCAACGGGGTACTGGAAACACCATATATTTT. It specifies CASSQRGTGNTIYF.

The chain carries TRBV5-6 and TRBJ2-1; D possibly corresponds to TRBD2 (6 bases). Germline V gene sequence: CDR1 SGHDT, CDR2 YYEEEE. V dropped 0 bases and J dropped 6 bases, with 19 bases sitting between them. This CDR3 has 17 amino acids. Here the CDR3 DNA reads TGTGCCAGCAGCTTGGTTTGGGGGAGGAGGGTTTCCAATGAGCAGTTCTTC. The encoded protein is CASSLVWGRRVSNEQFF. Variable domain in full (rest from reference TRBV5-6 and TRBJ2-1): DAGVTQSPTHLIKTRGQQVTLRCSPKSGHDTVSWYQQALGQGPQFIFQYYEEEERQRGNFPDRFSGHQFPNYSSELNVNALLLGDSALYLCASSLVWGRRVSNEQFFGPGTRLTVL.

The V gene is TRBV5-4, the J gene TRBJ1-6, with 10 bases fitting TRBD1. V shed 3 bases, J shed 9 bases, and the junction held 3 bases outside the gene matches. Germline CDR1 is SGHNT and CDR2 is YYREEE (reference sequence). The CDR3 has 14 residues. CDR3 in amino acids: CASSWDRGGSPLHF. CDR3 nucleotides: TGTGCCAGCAGCTGGGACAGGGGAGGTTCACCCCTCCACTTT. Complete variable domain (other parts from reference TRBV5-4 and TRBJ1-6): ETGVTQSPTHLIKTRGQQVTLRCSSQSGHNTVSWYQQALGQGPQFIFQYYREEENGRGNFPPRFSGLQFPNYSSELNVNALELDDSALYLCASSWDRGGSPLHFGNGTRLTVT.

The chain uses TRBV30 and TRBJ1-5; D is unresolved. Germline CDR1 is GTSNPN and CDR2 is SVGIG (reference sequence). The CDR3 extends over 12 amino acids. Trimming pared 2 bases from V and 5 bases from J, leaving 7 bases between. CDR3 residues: CAWSTVDQPQHF. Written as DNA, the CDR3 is TGTGCCTGGAGTACGGTCGATCAGCCCCAGCATTTT.

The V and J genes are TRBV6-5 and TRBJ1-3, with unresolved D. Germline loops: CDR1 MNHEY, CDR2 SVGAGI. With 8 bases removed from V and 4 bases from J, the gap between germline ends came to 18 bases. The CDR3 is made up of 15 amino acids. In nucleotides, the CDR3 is TGTGCCAGCCGACCGGGGTCCCTAGGGGGAAACACCATATATTTT. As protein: CASRPGSLGGNTIYF.

CDR3 residues: CAWSVRPGQPQHF. As DNA, the CDR3 is TGTGCCTGGAGTGTACGTCCGGGTCAGCCCCAGCATTTT. The V gene is TRBV30, the J gene TRBJ1-5; D gene ambiguous. Trimming took 0 bases from V and 6 from J, leaving 9 bases between them. This CDR3 contains 13 residues. Per germline, CDR1 GTSNPN and CDR2 SVGIG (reference sequence).

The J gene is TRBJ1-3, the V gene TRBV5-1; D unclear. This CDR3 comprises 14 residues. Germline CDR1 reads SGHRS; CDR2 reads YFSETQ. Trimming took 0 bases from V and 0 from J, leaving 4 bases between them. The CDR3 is CASSLDSSGNTIYF. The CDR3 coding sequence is TGCGCCAGCAGCTTGGACAGCTCTGGAAACACCATATATTTT. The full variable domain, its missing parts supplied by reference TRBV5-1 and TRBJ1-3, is KAGVTQTPRYLIKTRGQQVTLSCSPISGHRSVSWYQQTPGQGLQFLFEYFSETQRNKGNFPGRFSGRQFSNSRSEMNVSTLELGDSALYLCASSLDSSGNTIYFGEGSWLTVV.

Here the CDR3 reads CASSLYRQPANYGYTF. The CDR3 DNA is TGTGCCAGCAGCCTCTACAGACAGCCAGCTAACTATGGCTACACCTTC. This rearrangement joins TRBV16 to TRBJ1-2; a weak D match, TRBD1 (5 bases). Germline loops: CDR1 KGHSY, CDR2 FQNENV. V was clipped by 4 bases and J by 0 bases, with 15 bases between them. This CDR3 has 16 amino acids.